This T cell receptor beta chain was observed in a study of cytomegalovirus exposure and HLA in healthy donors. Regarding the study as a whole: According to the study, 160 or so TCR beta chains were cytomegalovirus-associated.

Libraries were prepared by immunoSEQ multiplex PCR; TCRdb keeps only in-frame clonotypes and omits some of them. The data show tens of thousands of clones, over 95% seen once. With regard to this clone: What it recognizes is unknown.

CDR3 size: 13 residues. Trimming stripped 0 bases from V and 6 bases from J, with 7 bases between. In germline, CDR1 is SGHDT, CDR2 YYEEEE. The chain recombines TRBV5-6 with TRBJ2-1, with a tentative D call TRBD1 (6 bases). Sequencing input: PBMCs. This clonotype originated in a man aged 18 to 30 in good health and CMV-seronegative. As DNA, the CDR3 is TGTGCCAGCAGCTTGGACAGGGTCAATGAGCAGTTCTTC. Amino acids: CASSLDRVNEQFF. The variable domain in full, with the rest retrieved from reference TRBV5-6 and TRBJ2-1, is DAGVTQSPTHLIKTRGQQVTLRCSPKSGHDTVSWYQQALGQGPQFIFQYYEEEERQRGNFPDRFSGHQFPNYSSELNVNALLLGDSALYLCASSLDRVNEQFFGPGTRLTVL.